These 28 T cell receptor beta chains were sequenced from one sample in a study of blood T cell repertoires in COVID-19. Repertoires were generated with immunoSEQ multiplex PCR, while TCRdb's copy carries only in-frame clones and drops some. In the table there are approximately 76,000 clones, around nine tenths of which are singletons. Sequenced material: peripheral blood. The receptors derive from a woman aged 60 to 75 with acute or convalescent COVID-19.

This rearrangement joins TRBV5-5 to TRBJ1-5, with a weak D call TRBD1 (5 bases). Germline V gene sequence: CDR1 SGHKS, CDR2 YYEKEE (reference sequence). The V end lost 4 bases, the J end lost 6 bases, and 11 bases lay between the germline ends. The CDR3 extends over 13 amino acids. DNA of the CDR3: TGTGCCAGCAGCCCCGGCGGGACTCAGCCCCAGCATTTT. It specifies CASSPGGTQPQHF.

Only one count was recorded for this clone. V gene TRBV4-1 combines with J gene TRBJ2-2, with 9 bases lining up with TRBD1. The V gene end was trimmed by 3 bases and the J gene end by 3 bases; junction bases not matched to a gene: 8. CDR3 size: 17 residues. Looked up from germline, CDR1 is MGHRA and CDR2 is YSYEKL. The CDR3 DNA reads TGCGCCAGCAGCCACAGACGACAGGGGGTCGACACCGGGGAGCTGTTTTTT. This codes for CASSHRRQGVDTGELFF.

J is TRBJ2-3 and V is TRBV5-1; TRBD2 agrees at 8 bases. Germline CDR1 is SGHRS and CDR2 is YFSETQ. The junction had 1 base not matched to a gene; V was cut back by 2 bases and J by 5 bases. The CDR3 has 13 amino acids. This chain's CDR3 is CASSFSGVDTQYF. Written as DNA, the CDR3 is TGCGCCAGCAGCTTTAGCGGGGTAGATACGCAGTATTTT. The variable domain in full, completed from reference TRBV5-1 and TRBJ2-3, reads KAGVTQTPRYLIKTRGQQVTLSCSPISGHRSVSWYQQTPGQGLQFLFEYFSETQRNKGNFPGRFSGRQFSNSRSEMNVSTLELGDSALYLCASSFSGVDTQYFGPGTRLTVL.

The chain couples TRBV5-6 to TRBJ2-2, with D maybe TRBD1 (5 bases). Germline-derived CDR1 and CDR2 are SGHDT and YYEEEE. The CDR3 is 15 residues long. V lost 1 base and J lost 1, with 8 bases in between. The CDR3 nucleotides read TGTGCCAGCAGCTTGTCTGGACAGAACACCGGGGAGCTGTTTTTT. Translating gives CASSLSGQNTGELFF.

This clone has more than one count but fewer than ten. V gene TRBV5-6 combines with J gene TRBJ1-5, with D unresolved. Per germline, CDR1 SGHDT and CDR2 YYEEEE. The V gene lost 0 bases and the J gene lost 4 bases, with 11 bases spanning the gap. The CDR3 covers 15 residues. CDR3 bases: TGTGCCAGCAGCTTGGGCGGCAGCAGTAATCAGCCCCAGCATTTT. This codes for CASSLGGSSNQPQHF.

The V and J genes are TRBV11-1 and TRBJ2-3; 8 bases are shared with TRBD1. This CDR3 has 16 residues. With 4 bases clipped from V and 0 bases from J, the junction kept 6 bases outside the gene matches. CDR1 and CDR2 (germline): SGHAT, FQDESV (reference sequence). CDR3 amino acids: CASSSYPGGSTDTQYF. CDR3 DNA sequence: TGTGCCAGCAGCTCATACCCAGGGGGCAGCACAGATACGCAGTATTTT.

V is TRBV25-1 and J is TRBJ1-3, with D possibly being TRBD1 (6 bases). The CDR3 totals 14 residues. Between the trimmed V and J ends, which lost 4 bases and 2 bases, there was a span of 9 bases. Germline values: CDR1 MGHDK, CDR2 SYGVNS. In nucleotides, the CDR3 is TGTGCCAGCAGTGGCCGACAGGCTGGAAACACCATATATTTT. Its translation: CASSGRQAGNTIYF.

The chain is built from TRBV27 and TRBJ2-3; 7 bases line up with TRBD1. The CDR3 contains 15 residues. V shed 7 bases and J 2 bases; nucleotides not matched to a gene: 9. CDR1 and CDR2 from the germline V gene are MNHEY and SMNVEV (reference sequence). The CDR3 spells CASTWTGGLTDTQYF. For the CDR3, the DNA is TGTGCCAGCACTTGGACAGGTGGGCTCACAGATACGCAGTATTTT.

J is TRBJ2-2 and V is TRBV5-1; 10 bases line up with TRBD1. Trimming took 8 bases from V and 0 from J; bases not matched to a gene: 4. The CDR3 extends over 15 amino acids. Per the germline V gene, CDR1 is SGHRS and CDR2 is YFSETQ. The CDR3 sequence: CASKTGGANTGELFF. Here the CDR3 DNA reads TGCGCCAGTAAGACAGGGGGCGCGAACACCGGGGAGCTGTTTTTT.

The count of this clone is one. CDR3 DNA sequence: TGTGCCAGCAGCGGGAGGGAGACCCAGTACTTC. Translation gives CASSGRETQYF. The chain links TRBV2 to TRBJ2-5; TRBD2 matches 7 bases. Trimming at V came to 6 bases and at J to 5 bases, leaving 0 bases not matched to a gene. The CDR3 length is 11 residues. Germline loops: CDR1 SNHLY, CDR2 FYNNEI.

This chain joins TRBV6-5 and TRBJ2-3; D uncertain. From germline, CDR1 is MNHEY and CDR2 SVGAGI. CDR3 length: 14 residues. The germline V and J ends were trimmed by 6 bases and 2 bases, with 12 bases remaining between them. In DNA form, the CDR3 reads TGTGCCAGCAGCCCCAATGAGGACACAGATACGCAGTATTTT. Translated, it gives CASSPNEDTDTQYF.

J is TRBJ2-7 and V is TRBV19; TRBD2 matches 11 bases. V dropped 3 bases and J dropped 6; count of bases not matched to a gene: 4. The CDR3 spans 14 residues. Germline values: CDR1 LNHDA, CDR2 SQIVND (reference sequence). The CDR3 here is CASSMQLAGVEQYF. Written as DNA, the CDR3 is TGTGCCAGTAGTATGCAACTAGCGGGGGTCGAGCAGTACTTC.

The chain is built from TRBV19 and TRBJ1-3; perhaps TRBD1 as D (6 bases). V was clipped by 10 bases and J by 2 bases, with 15 bases between them. Germline V lookup: CDR1 LNHDA, CDR2 SQIVND (reference sequence). This CDR3 is built from 14 residues. The CDR3 DNA sequence: TGTGCCACCCGCCCAGGGGCGACTGGAAACACCATATATTTT. It codes for CATRPGATGNTIYF.

The CDR3 loop is CASSYSSGRVDTQYF. CDR3 bases: TGTGCCAGCAGTTACTCGAGTGGGAGGGTCGATACGCAGTATTTT. V usage is TRBV6-5 and J usage is TRBJ2-3, with 7 bases lining up with TRBD2. Trimming cost V 0 bases and J 6 bases; bases outside gene matches: 6. This CDR3 has 15 amino acids. Germline CDR1 reads MNHEY; CDR2 reads SVGAGI.

This clone was counted only a few times. The chain links TRBV3-1 (or the pseudogene TRBV3-2) to TRBJ2-5; 12 bases are a match to TRBD2. Germline CDR1 is LGHDT and CDR2 is YNNKEL (reference sequence). J was trimmed by 5 bases and V by 4 bases; bases with no gene match: 5. This CDR3 comprises 15 residues. The CDR3 DNA reads as TGTGCCAGCAGCCCTAGCGGGGGGGGCCAGGAGACCCAGTACTTC. Translation gives CASSPSGGGQETQYF.

V is TRBV6-5 and J is TRBJ2-2, with D maybe TRBD1 (6 bases). The CDR3 runs to 15 residues. Per the germline V gene, CDR1 is MNHEY and CDR2 is SVGAGI. Trimming cost V 7 bases and J 2 bases, with 14 bases left between them. The CDR3 DNA reads as TGTGCCAGCACCCACCTGGGGGCCAACACCGGGGAGCTGTTTTTT. This sequence encodes CASTHLGANTGELFF.

The chain has TRBV7-9 and TRBJ1-5; D uncertain. This CDR3 is 16 amino acids long. The V and J ends lost 5 bases and 6 bases respectively, with 20 bases between them. Germline V gives CDR1 SEHNR, CDR2 FQNEAQ (reference sequence). DNA of the CDR3: TGTGCCAGCAGCGGAGAACGGGAGGGAGCGACTCAGCCCCAGCATTTT. It encodes CASSGEREGATQPQHF.

V is TRBV5-1 and J is TRBJ2-7; 12 bases are a match to TRBD1. The CDR3 sequence is 14 residues long. Germline V gene lookup returns CDR1 SGHRS and CDR2 YFSETQ. V dropped 4 bases and J dropped 6; count of bases not matched to a gene: 5. CDR3 region: CASSRDRGPSEQYF. The CDR3 bases are TGCGCCAGCAGCCGGGACAGGGGGCCCTCCGAGCAGTACTTC.

The rearrangement uses TRBV7-2 and TRBJ2-4, with 8 bases identical to TRBD1. CDR3 length: 15 residues. Germline V lookup: CDR1 SGHTA, CDR2 FQGNSA. With V trimmed by 6 bases and J by 2 bases, 6 bases remained unmatched. CDR3 nucleotide sequence: TGTGCCAGCAGACCAACAGGGGGGTCCAAAAACATTCAGTACTTC. Its translation is CASRPTGGSKNIQYF.

The chain recombines TRBV2 with TRBJ2-3; 9 bases line up with TRBD2. Trimming at V came to 8 bases and at J to 2 bases, leaving 2 bases not matched to a gene. Looked up from germline, CDR1 is SNHLY and CDR2 is FYNNEI. The CDR3 has 13 amino acids. Written as DNA, the CDR3 is TGTGCCAGCGAGCGGGGGGCCACAGATACGCAGTATTTT. This gives the protein CASERGATDTQYF.

J is TRBJ2-1 and V is TRBV4-1, with 9 nucleotides matching TRBD2. Germline CDR1 MGHRA, CDR2 YSYEKL. Germline trimming cut 4 bases from V and 8 bases from J; bases unmatched to any gene: 9. This CDR3 comprises 15 residues. CDR3 loop: CASSPRGGRLYEQFF. The CDR3 DNA is TGCGCCAGCAGCCCGCGGGGGGGCAGGTTGTATGAGCAGTTCTTC.

The genes are TRBV6-5 and TRBJ2-1; 9 positions agree with TRBD2. V trimming: 11 bases; J trimming: 5 bases; junction bases outside the gene matches: 7. CDR3 length equals 13 residues. Per germline, CDR1 MNHEY and CDR2 SVGAGI. The CDR3 loop is CAVKRGADNEQFF. CDR3 nucleotide sequence: TGTGCCGTCAAGCGGGGGGCCGACAATGAGCAGTTCTTC.

The V call is TRBV10-3, the J call TRBJ2-5; a possible D gene is TRBD2 (8 bases). The germline V gene encodes CDR1 ENHRY and CDR2 SYGVKD. Trimming took 3 bases from V and 2 from J, leaving 16 bases between them. The CDR3 covers 16 residues. The CDR3: CAISDGRGLKQETQYF. The DNA for the CDR3 is TGTGCCATCAGTGACGGGAGGGGGCTCAAGCAAGAGACCCAGTACTTC.

J is TRBJ1-2 and V is TRBV7-9; 10 nucleotides agree with TRBD1. The CDR3 has 17 amino acids. V shed 5 bases, J shed 8 bases, and the junction held 17 bases outside the gene matches. Germline lookup yields CDR1 SEHNR and CDR2 FQNEAQ (reference sequence). CDR3 protein: CASSATTGGTYIEGYTF. DNA of the CDR3: TGTGCCAGCAGCGCCACGACAGGGGGCACCTATATCGAAGGCTACACCTTC. Together with reference TRBV7-9 and TRBJ1-2, the CDR3 gives the full variable domain: DTGVSQNPRHKITKRGQNVTFRCDPISEHNRLYWYRQTLGQGPEFLTYFQNEAQLEKSRLLSDRFSAERPKGSFSTLEIQRTEQGDSAMYLCASSATTGGTYIEGYTFGSGTRLTVV.

This CDR3 reads CASSQDRGTSGVYNEQFF. CDR3 nucleotides: TGCGCCAGCAGCCAAGATCGGGGGACTAGCGGGGTATACAATGAGCAGTTCTTC. J is TRBJ2-1 and V is TRBV4-1; 13 bases align to TRBD2. The germline CDR1 and CDR2 sequences are MGHRA and YSYEKL. V lost 0 bases to trimming and J lost 4 bases; unmatched junction nucleotides: 6. This CDR3 is built from 18 residues.

The chain couples TRBV4-1 to TRBJ2-1; 8 nucleotides align to TRBD1. The CDR3 spans 18 residues. Looked up from germline, CDR1 is MGHRA and CDR2 is YSYEKL. V was clipped by 4 bases and J by 7 bases; unmatched bases: 18. The CDR3 coding sequence is TGCGCCAGCAGCCCCCATGGACAGGGCGGAGGGGCGGGAAATGAGCAGTTCTTC. The encoded protein is CASSPHGQGGGAGNEQFF.

The V gene is TRBV10-2, the J gene TRBJ2-7; 10 positions agree with TRBD2. V gave up 0 bases and J gave up 0 bases; unmatched junction bases: 2. Germline CDR1 and CDR2: WSHSY and SAAADI. The CDR3 runs to 16 residues. The CDR3 nucleotides read TGCGCCAGCAGTGAGTCGAGACTAGCGGGCTCCTACGAGCAGTACTTC. This codes for CASSESRLAGSYEQYF.

This clone was observed a few times. The chain combines TRBV6-4 with TRBJ1-1, with 9 bases aligning to TRBD1. The CDR3 totals 16 residues. Per germline, CDR1 MRHNA and CDR2 SNTAGT. With 6 bases clipped from V and 5 bases from J, the junction kept 13 bases outside the gene matches. The CDR3 loop reads CASSATPTGGGTEAFF. CDR3 nucleotide sequence: TGTGCCAGCAGCGCGACCCCAACAGGGGGCGGGACTGAAGCTTTCTTT.